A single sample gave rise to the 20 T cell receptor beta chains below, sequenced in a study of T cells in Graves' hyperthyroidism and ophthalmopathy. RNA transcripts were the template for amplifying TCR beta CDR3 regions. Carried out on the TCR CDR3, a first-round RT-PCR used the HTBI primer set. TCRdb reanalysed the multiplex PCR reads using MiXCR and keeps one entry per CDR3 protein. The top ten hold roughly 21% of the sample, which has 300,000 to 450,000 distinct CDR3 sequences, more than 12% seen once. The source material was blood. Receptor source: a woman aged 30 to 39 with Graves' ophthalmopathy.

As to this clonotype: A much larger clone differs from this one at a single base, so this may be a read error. The CDR3 is CASSALADSTDTQYF. The CDR3 coding sequence is TGTGCCAGCAGCGCACTAGCGGACTCCACAGATACGCAGTATTTT. This chain connects TRBV9 to TRBJ2-3; 8 bases fit TRBD2. Trimming took 3 bases from V and 2 from J; bases not matched to a gene: 5. This CDR3 is 15 amino acids long. Looked up from germline, CDR1 is SGDLS and CDR2 is YYNGEE.

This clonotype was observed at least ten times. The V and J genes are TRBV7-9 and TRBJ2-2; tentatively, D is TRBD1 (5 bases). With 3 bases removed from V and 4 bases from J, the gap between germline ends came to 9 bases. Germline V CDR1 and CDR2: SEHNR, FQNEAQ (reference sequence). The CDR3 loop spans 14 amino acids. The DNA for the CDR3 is TGTGCCAGCAGCTTTTCAGGGTCCACCGGGGAGCTGTTTTTT. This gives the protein CASSFSGSTGELFF.

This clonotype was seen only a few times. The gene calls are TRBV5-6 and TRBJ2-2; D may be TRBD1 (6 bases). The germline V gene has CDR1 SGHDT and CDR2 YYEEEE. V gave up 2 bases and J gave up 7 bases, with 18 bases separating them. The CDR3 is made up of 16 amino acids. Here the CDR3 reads CASSFLLQGPIGELFF. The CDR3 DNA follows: TGTGCCAGCAGCTTTCTTTTACAGGGCCCCATCGGGGAGCTGTTTTTT.

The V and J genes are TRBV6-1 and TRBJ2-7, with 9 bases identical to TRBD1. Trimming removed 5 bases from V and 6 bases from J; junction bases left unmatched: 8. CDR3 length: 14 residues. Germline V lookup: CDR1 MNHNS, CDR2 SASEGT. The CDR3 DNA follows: TGTGCCAGCAGTCCGGGACAGGGAGTAGTCGAGCAGTACTTC. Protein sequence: CASSPGQGVVEQYF.

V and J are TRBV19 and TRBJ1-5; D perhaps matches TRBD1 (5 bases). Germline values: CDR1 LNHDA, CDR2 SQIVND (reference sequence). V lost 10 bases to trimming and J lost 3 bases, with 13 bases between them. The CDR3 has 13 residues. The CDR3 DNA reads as TGTGCCACCACGGACAATTTCAATCAGCCCCAGCATTTT. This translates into CATTDNFNQPQHF.

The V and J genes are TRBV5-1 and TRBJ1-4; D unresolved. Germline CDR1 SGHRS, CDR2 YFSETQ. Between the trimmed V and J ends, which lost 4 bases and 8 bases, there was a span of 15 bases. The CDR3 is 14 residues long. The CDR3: CASSLAGFPEKLFF. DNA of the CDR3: TGCGCCAGCAGCCTTGCGGGTTTTCCCGAAAAACTGTTTTTT.

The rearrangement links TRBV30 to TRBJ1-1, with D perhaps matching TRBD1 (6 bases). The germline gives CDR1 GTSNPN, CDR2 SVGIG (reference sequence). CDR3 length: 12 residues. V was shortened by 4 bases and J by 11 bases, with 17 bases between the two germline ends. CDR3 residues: CAWNGGRTSAFF. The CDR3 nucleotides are TGTGCCTGGAATGGGGGCAGGACATCGGCTTTCTTT.

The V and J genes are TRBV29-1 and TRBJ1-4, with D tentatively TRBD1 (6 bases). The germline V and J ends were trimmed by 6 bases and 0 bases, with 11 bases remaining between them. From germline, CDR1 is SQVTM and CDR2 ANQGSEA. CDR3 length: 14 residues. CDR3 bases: TGCAGCGTGAACTCAGGGGCAACTAATGAAAAACTGTTTTTT. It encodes CSVNSGATNEKLFF. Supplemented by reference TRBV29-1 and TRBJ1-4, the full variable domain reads SAVISQKPSRDICQRGTSLTIQCQVDSQVTMMFWYRQQPGQSLTLIATANQGSEATYESGFVIDKFPISRPNLTFSTLTVSNMSPEDSSIYLCSVNSGATNEKLFFGSGTQLSVL.

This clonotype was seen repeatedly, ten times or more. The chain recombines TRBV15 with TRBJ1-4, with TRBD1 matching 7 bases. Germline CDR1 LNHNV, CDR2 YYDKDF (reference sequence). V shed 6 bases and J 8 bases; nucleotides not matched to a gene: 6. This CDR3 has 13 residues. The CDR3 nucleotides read TGTGCCACCAGTTCTTGGGACAGCGAAAAACTGTTTTTT. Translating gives CATSSWDSEKLFF.

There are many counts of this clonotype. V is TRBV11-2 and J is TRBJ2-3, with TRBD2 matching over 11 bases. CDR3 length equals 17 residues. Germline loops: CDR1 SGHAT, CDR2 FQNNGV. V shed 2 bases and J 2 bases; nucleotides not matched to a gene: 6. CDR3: CASSLFGSGGVTDTQYF. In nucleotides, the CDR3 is TGTGCCAGCAGCTTATTCGGTAGCGGGGGGGTCACAGATACGCAGTATTTT.

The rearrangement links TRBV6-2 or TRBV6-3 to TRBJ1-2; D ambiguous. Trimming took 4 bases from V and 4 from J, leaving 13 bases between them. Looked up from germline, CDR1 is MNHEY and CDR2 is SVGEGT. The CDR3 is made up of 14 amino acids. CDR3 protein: CASSFAGNGYGYTF. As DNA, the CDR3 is TGTGCCAGCAGTTTTGCGGGGAACGGCTATGGCTACACCTTC.

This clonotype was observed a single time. CDR3 in amino acids: CASSSERGLGNQPQHF. The CDR3 nucleotides are TGTGCCAGCAGTTCCGAGCGGGGCTTGGGCAATCAGCCCCAGCATTTT. The chain carries TRBV28 and TRBJ1-5, with TRBD1 as a possible D gene (5 bases). Germline lookup yields CDR1 MDHEN and CDR2 SYDVKM. With 4 bases removed from V and 2 bases from J, the gap between germline ends came to 15 bases. The CDR3 totals 16 residues.

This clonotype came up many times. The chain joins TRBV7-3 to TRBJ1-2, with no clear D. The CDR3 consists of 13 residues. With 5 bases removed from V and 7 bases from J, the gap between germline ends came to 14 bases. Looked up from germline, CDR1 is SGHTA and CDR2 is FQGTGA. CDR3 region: CASSLGGKGGYTF. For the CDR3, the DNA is TGTGCCAGCAGCCTAGGAGGAAAGGGTGGCTACACCTTC. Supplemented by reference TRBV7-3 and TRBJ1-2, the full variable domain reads GAGVSQTPSNKVTEKGKYVELRCDPISGHTALYWYRQSLGQGPEFLIYFQGTGAADDSGLPNDRFFAVRPEGSVSTLKIQRTERGDSAVYLCASSLGGKGGYTFGSGTRLTVV.

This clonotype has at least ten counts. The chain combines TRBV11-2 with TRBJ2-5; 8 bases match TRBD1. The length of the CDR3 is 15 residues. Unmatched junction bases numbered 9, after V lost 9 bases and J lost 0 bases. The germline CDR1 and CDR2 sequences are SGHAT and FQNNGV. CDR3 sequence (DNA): TGTGCCAGTAGTTATCAGGGGGCATACCAAGAGACCCAGTACTTC. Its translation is CASSYQGAYQETQYF.

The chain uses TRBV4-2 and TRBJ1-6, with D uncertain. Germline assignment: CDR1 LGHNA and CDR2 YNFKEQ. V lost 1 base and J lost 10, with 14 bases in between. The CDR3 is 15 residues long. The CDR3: CASSQVQVSRSPLHF. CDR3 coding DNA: TGTGCCAGCAGCCAAGTTCAGGTTTCCCGGTCACCCCTCCACTTT.

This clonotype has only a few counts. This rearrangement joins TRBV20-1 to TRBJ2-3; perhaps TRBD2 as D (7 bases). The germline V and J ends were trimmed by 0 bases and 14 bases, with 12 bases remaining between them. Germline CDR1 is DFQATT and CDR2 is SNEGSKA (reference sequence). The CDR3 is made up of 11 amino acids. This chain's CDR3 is CSARDSGGVYF. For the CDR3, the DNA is TGCAGTGCTAGAGATTCGGGGGGCGTGTATTTT.

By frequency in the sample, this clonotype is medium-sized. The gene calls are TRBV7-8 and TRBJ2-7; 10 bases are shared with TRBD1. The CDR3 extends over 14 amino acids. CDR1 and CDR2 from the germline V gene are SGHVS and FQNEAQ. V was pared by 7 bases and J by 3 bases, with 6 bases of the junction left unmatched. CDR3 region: CASTLDRGDYEQYF. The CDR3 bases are TGTGCCAGCACCCTGGACAGGGGGGACTACGAGCAGTACTTC.

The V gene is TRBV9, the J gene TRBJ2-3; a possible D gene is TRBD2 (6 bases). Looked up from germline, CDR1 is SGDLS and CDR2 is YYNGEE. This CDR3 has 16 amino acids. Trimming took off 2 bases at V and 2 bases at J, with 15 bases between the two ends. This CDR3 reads CASSVLGLPATDTQYF. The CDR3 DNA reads TGTGCCAGCAGCGTGTTGGGACTCCCTGCCACAGATACGCAGTATTTT.

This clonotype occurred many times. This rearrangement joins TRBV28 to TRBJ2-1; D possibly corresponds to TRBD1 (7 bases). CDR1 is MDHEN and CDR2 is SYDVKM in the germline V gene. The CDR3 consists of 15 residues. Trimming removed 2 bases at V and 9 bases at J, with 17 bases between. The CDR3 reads CASSLSPGGSGEQFF. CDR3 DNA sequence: TGTGCCAGCAGTTTAAGTCCAGGGGGGTCCGGTGAGCAGTTCTTC.

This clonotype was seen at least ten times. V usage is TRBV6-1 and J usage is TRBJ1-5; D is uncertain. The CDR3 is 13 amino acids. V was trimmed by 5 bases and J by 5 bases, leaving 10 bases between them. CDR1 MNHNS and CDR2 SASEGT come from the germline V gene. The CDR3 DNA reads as TGTGCCAGCAGTTACGGGGTTCATCAGCCCCAGCATTTT. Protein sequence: CASSYGVHQPQHF.